These 26 T cell receptor beta chains share one sample of origin, sequenced in a study of monozygotic twins with inflammatory bowel disease. TCRdb processed the 5' RACE reads again and assigns one entry to each CDR3 protein, with no DNA. The record lists over 200,000 distinct CDR3 sequences, of which the ten most abundant hold more than 7.5%. Sequencing input: blood. The receptors shown here come from a human donor with ulcerative colitis or Crohn's disease, or a healthy co-twin of an affected twin (not recorded which).

The V and J genes are TRBV20-1 and TRBJ2-2; TCRdb's D call, TRBD2, is unchecked because there is no DNA. Germline V gives CDR1 DFQATT, CDR2 SNEGSKA (reference sequence). This CDR3 region has 15 residues. CDR3 residues: CSARLAGVNTGELFF.

The chain carries TRBV6-5 and TRBJ1-3. The CDR3 has 15 residues. CDR1 is MNHEY, CDR2 SVGAGI, per germline. CDR3 sequence reads: CASSYSSLSGNTIYF.

The chain combines TRBV29-1 with TRBJ1-1; the D call from TCRdb, TRBD1, cannot be confirmed without DNA. This CDR3 spans 15 amino acids. Germline V CDR1 and CDR2: SQVTM, ANQGSEA. CDR3 sequence: CSVSGTGGVRTEAFF.

V usage is TRBV7-2 and J usage is TRBJ2-1. CDR1 and CDR2 (germline): SGHTA, FQGNSA. The length of the CDR3 is 13 residues. The CDR3 sequence: CASSSGVSGEQFF.

CDR3 in amino acids: CAWSRDNSRTF. The V gene is TRBV30, the J gene TRBJ1-2; TCRdb proposes TRBD1, but this gene call is untestable without DNA. CDR3 length: 11 amino acids. Germline V gene sequence: CDR1 GTSNPN, CDR2 SVGIG (reference sequence).

The V and J genes are TRBV28 and TRBJ2-3; checking the TCRdb D call of TRBD2 is not possible without DNA. This CDR3 spans 15 amino acids. Germline CDR1 reads MDHEN; CDR2 reads SYDVKM. CDR3 region: CASSLPGVVRTTQYF.

The rearrangement uses TRBV6-1 and TRBJ2-1; TCRdb's D gene call, TRBD1, goes unchecked for lack of DNA. CDR3 length equals 14 residues. Germline assignment: CDR1 MNHNS and CDR2 SASEGT. This CDR3 is CASPPQRGLLGQFF.

The chain recombines TRBV7-2 with TRBJ2-6; TCRdb calls TRBD2, which cannot be checked without DNA. CDR3 length equals 18 residues. Germline CDR1 is SGHTA and CDR2 is FQGNSA. CDR3 amino acids: CASSLAGGFRSGANVLTF.

V and J are TRBV7-6 and TRBJ2-1. Germline assignment: CDR1 SGHVS and CDR2 FNYEAQ. There are 11 residues in the CDR3. CDR3 amino acids: CASSFGVEQFF.

J is TRBJ2-2 and V is TRBV2; the TCRdb D gene call, TRBD2, has no DNA to confirm it. The V gene's germline CDR1 is SNHLY and CDR2 FYNNEI. This CDR3 spans 16 amino acids. The CDR3 is CASNEEASGGTGELFF. Using reference TRBV2 and TRBJ2-2 for the parts outside the CDR3, the full variable domain is EPEVTQTPSHQVTQMGQEVILRCVPISNHLYFYWYRQILGQKVEFLVSFYNNEISEKSEIFDDQFSVERPDGSNFTLKIRSTKLEDSAMYFCASNEEASGGTGELFFGEGSRLTVL.

The chain links TRBV28 to TRBJ1-6; the D call from TCRdb, TRBD1, cannot be confirmed without DNA. The CDR3 spans 12 residues. Germline values: CDR1 MDHEN, CDR2 SYDVKM. CDR3 loop: CASRVTESPLHF.

The chain employs TRBV5-1 and TRBJ2-2. The CDR3 has 15 amino acids. CDR1 and CDR2 (germline): SGHRS, YFSETQ. CDR3 protein: CASSSASVVGGELFF. Variable domain in full (rest from reference TRBV5-1 and TRBJ2-2): KAGVTQTPRYLIKTRGQQVTLSCSPISGHRSVSWYQQTPGQGLQFLFEYFSETQRNKGNFPGRFSGRQFSNSRSEMNVSTLELGDSALYLCASSSASVVGGELFFGEGSRLTVL.

The rearrangement uses TRBV6-5 and TRBJ2-1; TCRdb picks TRBD2, but there is no DNA to check that call. The CDR3 runs to 15 residues. CDR1 and CDR2 from the germline V gene are MNHEY and SVGAGI. Here the CDR3 reads CASSFGTSGVNGQFF.

The J gene is TRBJ1-5, the V gene TRBV7-8; absent DNA, TCRdb's TRBD1 call cannot be checked. Looked up from germline, CDR1 is SGHVS and CDR2 is FQNEAQ. This CDR3 contains 15 residues. This chain's CDR3 is CASSLSTGLNQPQHF. The full variable domain, rest sourced from reference TRBV7-8 and TRBJ1-5, is GAGVSQSPRYKVAKRGQDVALRCDPISGHVSLFWYQQALGQGPEFLTYFQNEAQLDKSGLPSDRFFAERPEGSVSTLKIQRTQQEDSAVYLCASSLSTGLNQPQHFGDGTRLSIL.

V is TRBV12-3 or TRBV12-4 and J is TRBJ2-2. This CDR3 spans 15 amino acids. The CDR3 sequence: CASSFHGRNTGELFF.

The chain carries TRBV7-8 and TRBJ2-1; there is no DNA to check the TCRdb D call of TRBD1. The germline gives CDR1 SGHVS, CDR2 FQNEAQ. This CDR3 has 18 residues. The CDR3 here is CASSLITPSAGAGNEQFF.

The rearrangement joins TRBV12-3 or TRBV12-4 to TRBJ1-1. CDR3 length equals 12 residues. The CDR3: CASSILATEAFF.

The chain recombines TRBV3-1 with TRBJ1-3; TCRdb's D gene call, TRBD1, goes unchecked for lack of DNA. Germline CDR1 and CDR2: LGHDT and YNNKEL (reference sequence). The CDR3 is made up of 16 amino acids. This CDR3 is CASSQARSGTVNTIYF.

The chain combines TRBV6-2 or TRBV6-3 with TRBJ1-1; TCRdb lists TRBD1, though no DNA is available to test this call. The CDR3 spans 16 residues. CDR1 and CDR2 (germline): MNHEY, SVGEGT. CDR3 amino acids: CASSSLAPNRGIEAFF.

The chain employs TRBV7-9 and TRBJ1-2; no DNA is available, so the TRBD1 call from TCRdb remains unchecked. This CDR3 has 13 residues. Germline V lookup: CDR1 SEHNR, CDR2 FQNEAQ (reference sequence). The CDR3 spells CASSLGDRTSYTF.

The chain links TRBV18 to TRBJ2-5; TCRdb lists TRBD1, though no DNA is available to test this call. The CDR3 covers 11 residues. Germline-derived CDR1 and CDR2 are KGHSH and LQKENI. The chain's CDR3 is CASSPGETQYF.

The V and J genes are TRBV29-1 and TRBJ2-1; TCRdb lists TRBD2, though no DNA is available to test this call. This CDR3 has 18 amino acids. The germline CDR1 and CDR2 sequences are SQVTM and ANQGSEA. This chain's CDR3 is CSVVPAIRREGSYNEQFF.

The chain employs TRBV4-2 and TRBJ2-1; without DNA, the TCRdb call of TRBD2 cannot be checked. CDR1 LGHNA and CDR2 YNFKEQ come from the germline V gene. There are 16 residues in the CDR3. CDR3 amino acids: CASSQEGLAGYNEQFF.

The chain combines TRBV5-1 with TRBJ2-5; TCRdb's assignment of TRBD2 cannot be checked, as there is no DNA. Germline V gene sequence: CDR1 SGHRS, CDR2 YFSETQ. This CDR3 is built from 15 residues. CDR3 in amino acids: CASSSGTGGEETQYF.

The chain combines TRBV19 with TRBJ2-3; TCRdb designates TRBD1, a call that cannot be tested without DNA. The germline CDR1 and CDR2 sequences are LNHDA and SQIVND (reference sequence). The CDR3 covers 15 residues. The CDR3 sequence is CASSRGQGRADTQYF.

The chain carries TRBV27 and TRBJ2-1; TCRdb's D gene call, TRBD2, goes unchecked for lack of DNA. CDR3 size: 15 residues. CDR1 is MNHEY and CDR2 is SMNVEV in the germline V gene (reference sequence). CDR3 protein: CASSPSQAGGDEQFF.